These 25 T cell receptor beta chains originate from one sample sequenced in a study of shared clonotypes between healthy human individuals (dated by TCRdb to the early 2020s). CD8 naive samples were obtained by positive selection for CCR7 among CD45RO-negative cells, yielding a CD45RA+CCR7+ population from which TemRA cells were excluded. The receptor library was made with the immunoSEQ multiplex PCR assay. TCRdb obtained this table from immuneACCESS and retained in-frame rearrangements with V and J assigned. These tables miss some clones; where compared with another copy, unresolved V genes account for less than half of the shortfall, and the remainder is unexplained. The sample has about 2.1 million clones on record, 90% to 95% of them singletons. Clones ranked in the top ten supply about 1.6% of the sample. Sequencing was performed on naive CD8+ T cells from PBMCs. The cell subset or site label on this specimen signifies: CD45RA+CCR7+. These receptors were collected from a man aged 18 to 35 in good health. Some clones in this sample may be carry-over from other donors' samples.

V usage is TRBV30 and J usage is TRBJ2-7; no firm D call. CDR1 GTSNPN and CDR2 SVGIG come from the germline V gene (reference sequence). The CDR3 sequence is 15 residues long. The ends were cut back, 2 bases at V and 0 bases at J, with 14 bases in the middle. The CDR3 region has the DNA TGTGCCTGGAGTTTCGGACCGAGGATCTCCTACGAGCAGTACTTC. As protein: CAWSFGPRISYEQYF.

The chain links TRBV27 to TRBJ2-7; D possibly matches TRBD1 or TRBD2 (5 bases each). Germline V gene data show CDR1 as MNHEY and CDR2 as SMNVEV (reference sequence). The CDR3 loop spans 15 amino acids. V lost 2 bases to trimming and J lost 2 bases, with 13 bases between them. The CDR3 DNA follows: TGTGCCAGCAGTTTAATAGGGGAGACTGCCTACGAGCAGTACTTC. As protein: CASSLIGETAYEQYF.

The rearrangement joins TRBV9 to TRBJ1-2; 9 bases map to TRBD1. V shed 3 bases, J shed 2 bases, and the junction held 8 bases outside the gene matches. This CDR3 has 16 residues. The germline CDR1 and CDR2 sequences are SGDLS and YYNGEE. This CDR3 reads CASSEGQGPTNYGYTF. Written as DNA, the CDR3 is TGTGCCAGCAGCGAGGGACAGGGTCCGACGAACTATGGCTACACCTTC.

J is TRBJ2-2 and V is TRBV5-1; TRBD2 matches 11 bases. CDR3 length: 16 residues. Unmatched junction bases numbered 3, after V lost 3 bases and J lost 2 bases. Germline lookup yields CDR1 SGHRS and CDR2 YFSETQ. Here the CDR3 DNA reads TGCGCCAGCAGCTACGGACTAGCGGGCAACACCGGGGAGCTGTTTTTT. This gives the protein CASSYGLAGNTGELFF.

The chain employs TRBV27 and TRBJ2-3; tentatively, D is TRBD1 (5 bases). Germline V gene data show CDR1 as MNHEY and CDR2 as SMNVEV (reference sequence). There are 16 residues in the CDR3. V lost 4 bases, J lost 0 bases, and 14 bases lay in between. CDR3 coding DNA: TGTGCCAGCAGTTCAAGGACATTTTCGAGCACAGATACGCAGTATTTT. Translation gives CASSSRTFSSTDTQYF.

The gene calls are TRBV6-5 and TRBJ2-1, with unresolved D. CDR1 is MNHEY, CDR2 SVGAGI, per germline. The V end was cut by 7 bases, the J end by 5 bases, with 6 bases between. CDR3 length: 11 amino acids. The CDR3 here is CASTENNEQFF. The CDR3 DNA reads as TGTGCCAGCACCGAGAACAATGAGCAGTTCTTC.

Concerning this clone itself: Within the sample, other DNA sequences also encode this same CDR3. The CDR3 loop is CSVETGGYGYTF. The DNA of the CDR3 is TGCAGCGTGGAGACAGGGGGCTATGGCTACACCTTC. This chain connects TRBV29-1 to TRBJ1-2, with 9 nucleotides matching TRBD1. The CDR3 spans 12 residues. V lost 6 bases to trimming and J lost 4 bases; unmatched junction nucleotides: 3. CDR1 and CDR2 from the germline V gene are SQVTM and ANQGSEA.

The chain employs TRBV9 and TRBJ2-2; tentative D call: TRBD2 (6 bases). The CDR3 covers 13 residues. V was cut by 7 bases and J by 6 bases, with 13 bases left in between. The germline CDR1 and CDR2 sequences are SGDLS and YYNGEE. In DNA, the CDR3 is TGTGCCAGCCGTTGGGGAGGTGCCGGGGAGCTGTTTTTT. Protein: CASRWGGAGELFF.

The CDR3 reads CASSQWPGGVWGYTF. CDR3 DNA: TGTGCCAGCAGTCAATGGCCGGGGGGAGTTTGGGGCTACACCTTC. The V and J genes are TRBV6-5 and TRBJ1-2, with a possible D match to TRBD1 (5 bases). V was cut by 5 bases and J by 8 bases, with 21 bases left in between. CDR1 is MNHEY, CDR2 SVGAGI, per germline. The CDR3 spans 15 residues.

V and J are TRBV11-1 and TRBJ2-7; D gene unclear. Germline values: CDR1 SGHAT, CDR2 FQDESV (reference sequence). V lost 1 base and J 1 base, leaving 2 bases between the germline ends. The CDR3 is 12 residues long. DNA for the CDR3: TGTGCCAGCAGCTTAGTGTCCTACGAGCAGTACTTC. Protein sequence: CASSLVSYEQYF.

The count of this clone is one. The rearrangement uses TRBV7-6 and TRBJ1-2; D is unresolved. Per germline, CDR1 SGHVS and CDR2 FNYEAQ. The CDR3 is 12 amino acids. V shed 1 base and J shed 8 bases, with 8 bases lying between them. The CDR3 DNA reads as TGTGCCAGCAGCTTAGGCGGGGTGGGCTACACCTTC. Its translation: CASSLGGVGYTF.

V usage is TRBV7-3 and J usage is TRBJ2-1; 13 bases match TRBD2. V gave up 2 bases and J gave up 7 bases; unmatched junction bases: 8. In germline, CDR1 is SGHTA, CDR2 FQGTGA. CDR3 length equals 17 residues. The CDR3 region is CASSLLGTSGMLNEQFF. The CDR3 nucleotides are TGTGCCAGCAGCTTATTAGGGACTAGCGGGATGTTGAATGAGCAGTTCTTC.

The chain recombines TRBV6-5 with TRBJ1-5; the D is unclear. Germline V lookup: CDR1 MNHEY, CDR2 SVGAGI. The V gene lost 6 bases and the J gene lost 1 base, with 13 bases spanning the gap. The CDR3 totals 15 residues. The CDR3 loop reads CASRKSSRSNQPQHF. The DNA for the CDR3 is TGTGCCAGCAGAAAATCGTCTAGGAGCAATCAGCCCCAGCATTTT.

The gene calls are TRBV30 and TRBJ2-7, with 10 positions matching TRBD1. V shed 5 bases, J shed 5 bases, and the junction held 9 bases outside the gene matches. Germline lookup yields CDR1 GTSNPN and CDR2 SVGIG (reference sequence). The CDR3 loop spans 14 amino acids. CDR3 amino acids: CAWAFATGGHEQYF. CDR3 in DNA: TGTGCCTGGGCTTTCGCGACAGGGGGCCACGAGCAGTACTTC.

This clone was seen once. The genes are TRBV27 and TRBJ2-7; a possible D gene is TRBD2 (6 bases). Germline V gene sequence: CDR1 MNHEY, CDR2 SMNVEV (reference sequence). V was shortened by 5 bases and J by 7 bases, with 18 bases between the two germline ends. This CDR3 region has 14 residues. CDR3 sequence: CASSPIGGREEQYF. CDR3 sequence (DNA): TGTGCCAGCAGTCCGATAGGCGGACGGGAGGAGCAGTACTTC.

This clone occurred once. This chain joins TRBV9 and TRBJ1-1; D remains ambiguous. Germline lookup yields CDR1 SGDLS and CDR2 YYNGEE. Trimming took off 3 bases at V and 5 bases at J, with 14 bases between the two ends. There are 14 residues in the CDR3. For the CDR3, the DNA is TGTGCCAGCAGCGACGGACTCACGAGGACTGAAGCTTTCTTT. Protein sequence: CASSDGLTRTEAFF.

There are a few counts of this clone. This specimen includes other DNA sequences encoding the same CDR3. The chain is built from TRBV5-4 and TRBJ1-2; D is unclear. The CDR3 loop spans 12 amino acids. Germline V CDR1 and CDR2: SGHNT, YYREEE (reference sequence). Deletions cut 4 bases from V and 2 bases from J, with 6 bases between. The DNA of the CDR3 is TGTGCCAGCAGCCTTGCGAACTATGGCTACACCTTC. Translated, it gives CASSLANYGYTF.

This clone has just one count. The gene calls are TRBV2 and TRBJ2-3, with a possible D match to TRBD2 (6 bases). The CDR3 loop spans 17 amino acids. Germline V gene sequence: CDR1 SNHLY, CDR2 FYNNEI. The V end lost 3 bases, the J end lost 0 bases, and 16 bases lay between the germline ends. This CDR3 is CASSDPVLAVSTDTQYF. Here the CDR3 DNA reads TGTGCCAGCAGTGACCCCGTATTAGCGGTAAGCACAGATACGCAGTATTTT.

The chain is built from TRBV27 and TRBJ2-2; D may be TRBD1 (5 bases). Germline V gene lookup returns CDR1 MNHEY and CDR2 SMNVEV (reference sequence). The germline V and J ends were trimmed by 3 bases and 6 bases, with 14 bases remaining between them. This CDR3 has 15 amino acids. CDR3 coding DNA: TGTGCCAGCAGTTTTTCCAGGGTTGGGGCCGGGGAGCTGTTTTTT. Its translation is CASSFSRVGAGELFF.

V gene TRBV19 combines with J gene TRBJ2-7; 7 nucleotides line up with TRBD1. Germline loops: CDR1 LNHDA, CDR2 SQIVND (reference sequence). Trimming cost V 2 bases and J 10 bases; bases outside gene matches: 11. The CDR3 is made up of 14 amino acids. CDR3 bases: TGTGCCAGTAGTATACTAACACCGGGACAGCACCAGTACTTC. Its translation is CASSILTPGQHQYF. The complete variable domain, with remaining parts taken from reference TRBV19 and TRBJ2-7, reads DGGITQSPKYLFRKEGQNVTLSCEQNLNHDAMYWYRQDPGQGLRLIYYSQIVNDFQKGDIAEGYSVSREKKESFPLTVTSAQKNPTAFYLCASSILTPGQHQYFGPGTRLTVT.

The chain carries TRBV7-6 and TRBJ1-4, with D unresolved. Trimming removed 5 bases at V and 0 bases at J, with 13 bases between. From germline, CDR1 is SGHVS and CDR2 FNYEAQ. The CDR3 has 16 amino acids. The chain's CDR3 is CASSQWMEATNEKLFF. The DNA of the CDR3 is TGTGCCAGCAGCCAGTGGATGGAAGCAACTAATGAAAAACTGTTTTTT.

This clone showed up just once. This CDR3 reads CASSPPFGRNTIYF. The CDR3 DNA sequence: TGTGCCAGCAGCCCCCCGTTTGGGAGGAACACCATATATTTT. The chain carries TRBV11-2 and TRBJ1-3; D is undetermined. Germline CDR1 SGHAT, CDR2 FQNNGV. CDR3 length: 14 amino acids. The V end lost 5 bases, the J end lost 7 bases, and 15 bases lay between the germline ends. Together with reference TRBV11-2 and TRBJ1-3, the CDR3 gives the full variable domain: EAGVAQSPRYKIIEKRQSVAFWCNPISGHATLYWYQQILGQGPKLLIQFQNNGVVDDSQLPKDRFSAERLKGVDSTLKIQPAKLEDSAVYLCASSPPFGRNTIYFGEGSWLTVV.

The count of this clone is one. CDR3 protein: CASSQDRVGDQPQHF. CDR3 in DNA: TGCGCCAGCAGCCAAGATAGGGTAGGCGATCAGCCCCAGCATTTT. The rearrangement links TRBV4-1 to TRBJ1-5; D gene ambiguous. V lost 0 bases and J lost 5, with 11 bases in between. The CDR3 covers 15 residues. CDR1 MGHRA and CDR2 YSYEKL come from the germline V gene.

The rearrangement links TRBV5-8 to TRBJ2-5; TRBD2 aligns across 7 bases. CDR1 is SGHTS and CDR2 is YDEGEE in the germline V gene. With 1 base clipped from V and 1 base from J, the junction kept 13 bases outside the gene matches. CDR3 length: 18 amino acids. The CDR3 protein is CASSLSFREGLGQETQYF. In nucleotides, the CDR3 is TGTGCCAGCAGCTTGTCCTTCAGGGAGGGGCTGGGCCAAGAGACCCAGTACTTC.

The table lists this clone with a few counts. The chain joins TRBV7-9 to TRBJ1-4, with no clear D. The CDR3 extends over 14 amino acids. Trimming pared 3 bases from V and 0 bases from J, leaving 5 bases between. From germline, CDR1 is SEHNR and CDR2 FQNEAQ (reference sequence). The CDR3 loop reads CASSFGTTNEKLFF. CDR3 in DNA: TGTGCCAGCAGCTTCGGGACAACTAATGAAAAACTGTTTTTT.